This T cell receptor (beta chain) was profiled in a study of blood T cell repertoires in COVID-19. Assay used: immunoSEQ multiplex PCR; TCRdb lists only in-frame clones, some missing. The repertoire holds 250,000 or so clones, with about 88% as singletons. There are a few counts of this clone. V lost 8 bases and J 6 bases, leaving 11 bases between the germline ends. This CDR3 comprises 12 residues. In germline, CDR1 is SNHLY, CDR2 FYNNEI. The sequencing sample was made of peripheral blood. The chain carries TRBV2 and TRBJ2-1; no clear D. The receptor comes from a man aged 30-40 years with active or convalescent COVID-19. DNA for the CDR3: TGTGCCAGCTCTCACCGCAGCAATGAGCAGTTCTTC. Its protein product is CASSHRSNEQFF.